This TCR beta chain was captured by sequencing in a study of blood T cell repertoires in COVID-19. Unmatched junction bases numbered 6, after V lost 1 base and J lost 6 bases. Per germline, CDR1 MGHRA and CDR2 YSYEKL. The CDR3 extends over 15 amino acids. This table comes from immunoSEQ multiplex PCR, and its TCRdb copy is limited to in-frame clones, with some not included. The data contain over 60,000 clones, 89% of them seen just once; the ten biggest clones take up roughly 4.5%. The source of this sequence is a woman aged 50 to 60 with active COVID-19. Sequencing input: peripheral blood. The gene calls are TRBV4-1 and TRBJ2-1; TRBD2 matches at 7 bases. CDR3 residues: CASSQAGGKGNEQFF. The CDR3 nucleotides read TGCGCCAGCAGCCAAGCGGGAGGCAAGGGCAATGAGCAGTTCTTC.